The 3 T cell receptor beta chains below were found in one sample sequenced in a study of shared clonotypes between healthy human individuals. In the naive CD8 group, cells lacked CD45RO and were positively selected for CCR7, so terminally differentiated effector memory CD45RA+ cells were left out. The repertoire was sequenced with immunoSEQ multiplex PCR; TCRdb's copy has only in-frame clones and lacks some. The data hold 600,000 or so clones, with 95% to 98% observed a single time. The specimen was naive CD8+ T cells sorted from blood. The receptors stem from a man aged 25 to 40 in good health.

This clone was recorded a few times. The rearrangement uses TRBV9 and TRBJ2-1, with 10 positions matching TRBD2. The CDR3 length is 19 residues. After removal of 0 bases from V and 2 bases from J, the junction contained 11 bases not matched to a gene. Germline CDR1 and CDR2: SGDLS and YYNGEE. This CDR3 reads CASSVEGLAMVDTYNEQFF. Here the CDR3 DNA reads TGTGCCAGCAGCGTAGAGGGACTAGCGATGGTAGACACCTACAATGAGCAGTTCTTC.

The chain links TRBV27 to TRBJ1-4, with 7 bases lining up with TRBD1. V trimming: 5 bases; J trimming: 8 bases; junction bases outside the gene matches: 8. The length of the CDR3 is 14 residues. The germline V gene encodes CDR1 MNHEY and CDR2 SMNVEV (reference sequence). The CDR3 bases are TGTGCCAGCAGTGAACAGGGGATTGGGGAAAAACTGTTTTTT. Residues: CASSEQGIGEKLFF.

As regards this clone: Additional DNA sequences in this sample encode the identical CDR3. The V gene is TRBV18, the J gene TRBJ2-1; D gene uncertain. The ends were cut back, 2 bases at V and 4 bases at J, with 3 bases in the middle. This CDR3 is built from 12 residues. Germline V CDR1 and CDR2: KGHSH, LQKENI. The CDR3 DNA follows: TGTGCCAGCTCACCAGATTACAATGAGCAGTTCTTC. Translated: CASSPDYNEQFF.